The clone carrying this T cell receptor beta chain was counted at least ten times. Antigen: not known. There were TCR beta CDR3 regions amplified from RNA transcripts. TCR CDR3 regions were first amplified by RT-PCR with HTBI primers. From the multiplex PCR reads, TCRdb called clonotypes with MiXCR, one entry per CDR3 protein. The table has 350,000 to 450,000 distinct CDR3 sequences, about a sixth seen once. This CDR3 spans 13 amino acids. The germline V and J ends were trimmed by 1 base and 8 bases, with 11 bases remaining between them. This sample stems from a study of T cells in Graves' hyperthyroidism and ophthalmopathy. At the level of the study: Upon initial diagnosis and before any treatment, peripheral blood was collected. Study-level findings and limits: Model predictions of ophthalmopathy came a median about 6.3 months before onset.

Diagnostic decisions used clinical symptoms, serum thyroxine and TRAb, thyroid ultrasound and orbital computed tomography. PBMCs were collected from an approximately 9.2 ml volume of fresh peripheral blood. The receptor comes from a woman younger than 45 with Graves' hyperthyroidism that later progressed to Graves' ophthalmopathy. Sample: blood. The chain carries TRBV12-3 or TRBV12-4 and TRBJ1-2, with a weak D call TRBD1 (6 bases). The CDR3 is CASSLGGGEGYTF. Here the CDR3 DNA reads TGTGCCAGCAGTTTAGGTGGGGGCGAAGGCTACACCTTC.